Included here is one T cell receptor (beta chain) sequence, with context. Its antigen specificity is not known. The junction differs from germline at one of its ends, possibly a read error. This specimen belongs to a study of T cells in Graves' hyperthyroidism and ophthalmopathy (dated by TCRdb to about 2019). Broadly, across the study: Peripheral blood was collected at initial diagnosis, before any treatment. The paper describes TCR Vbeta CDR3 sequencing of 140 or so peripheral blood samples, made up of about 41 ophthalmopathy patients, more than 70 hyperthyroidism patients and 17 progressor patients. Thyroid tissue and blood T-cell repertoires from six Graves' hyperthyroidism patients were also compared in the study. To identify TCR V-J signatures that set the groups apart, the researchers used a discovery cohort of more than 95 patients, made up of 40 to 45 with Graves' ophthalmopathy and some 60 with stable Graves' hyperthyroidism. Following sampling, methimazole starting at 30 mg daily was given to hyperthyroidism patients, and high-dose intravenous methylprednisolone was given to ophthalmopathy patients. The 95 to 100 discovery patients were divided at random into training and test sets in a 7:3 ratio. Prospective prediction of ophthalmopathy was tested in an independent validation cohort consisting of about 19 hyperthyroidism patients and some 17 patients who later progressed to ophthalmopathy. What the study reported, not specific to this receptor: During validation, the model predicted progression to ophthalmopathy a median of around 7 months ahead of onset, with around 71% sensitivity and 72% to 80% specificity. Most expanded thyroid clonotypes (frequency above 0.001) were also detected in blood, a finding suggesting that blood repertoires may reflect thyroid immune responses. A 13 V-J signature model separated ophthalmopathy from stable hyperthyroidism, with 87.88% sensitivity and 81.08% specificity in cross-validation and 80%/75% in testing. No statistical method was used to set the sample size in advance, and investigators knew the group allocation.

Per the germline V gene, SGHRS is the CDR1 and YFSETQ is the CDR2. The CDR3 goes from the cysteine to the phenylalanine over 15 residues. The retained sequence is limited to the CDR3, 45 bases, with the frame set at the first base. The TCR beta CDR3 regions were amplified from RNA transcripts. For the first round of RT-PCR on the TCR CDR3, the HTBI primer set was used together with the Qiagen OneStep RT-PCR kit. The libraries were constructed in a second round of multiplex PCR and then size-selected and purified. The libraries were sequenced on an Illumina HiSeq2000 using paired-end 100 bp reads. For the original study's pipeline: Raw data were processed with SOAPnuke, discarding reads with adapters, uncalled bases, mean Phred below 15, or no exact constant-primer or identifier match. High-quality paired reads were merged using COPE v1.2.5, and each unique nucleotide sequence was defined as a clonotype. MiTCR v1.1 was used to align clonotypes to the IMGT TRBV, TRBD and TRBJ reference segments. The analysis included only V-J combinations with a frequency above 0.0001, which together covered approximately 99% of the repertoires. A TCS score was defined as the ratio between F50 (clonal expansion) and ExV (chaos), using BLOSUM62-based TCRdist between CDR3 peptides within each V-J. Welch's t-statistics and random forest reduced fewer than 600 V-J features to about 13, which were used in a naive Bayes classifier (R e1071). TCRdb reanalyzed the raw reads on its own, using fastp at Q25 for trimming and MiXCR for clone calling, and kept in-frame beta chains. Rows matching on CDR3 protein sequence are summarized as one entry with the most common DNA and genes. What appears here as the V and J calls and clone size reflects TCRdb's work, not the paper's. This sample comprises a few hundred thousand distinct CDR3 sequences, over 15% of them detected only once. Approximately 57% of the sample is held by the ten biggest clonotypes.

Ophthalmopathy patients had moderately to severely active disease, Clinical Activity Score of at least 3, NOSPECS grade of at least 4, and duration under 3 months. The study excluded patients with uncontrolled infections, other autoimmune diseases, pregnancy or lactation. Diagnoses were established on the basis of clinical symptoms, serum thyroxine and TRAb, thyroid ultrasound, and orbital computed tomography. PBMCs were isolated from approximately 10 ml of fresh peripheral blood by Ficoll-Paque density gradient centrifugation. Trizol reagent was used to extract total RNA, and RNA quality was then checked on an Agilent 2100 Bioanalyzer.

Sequenced input: blood. Here the chain combines TRBV5-1 and TRBJ2-7, and 10 bases in between align with TRBD2. This TCR was sampled from a woman in her fifties or sixties with Graves' ophthalmopathy. The DNA reads as follows: TGTGCCAGCAGCTTGGGGGGACTAGCGAGCTACGAGCAGTACTTC. This yields the protein CASSLGGLASYEQYF.